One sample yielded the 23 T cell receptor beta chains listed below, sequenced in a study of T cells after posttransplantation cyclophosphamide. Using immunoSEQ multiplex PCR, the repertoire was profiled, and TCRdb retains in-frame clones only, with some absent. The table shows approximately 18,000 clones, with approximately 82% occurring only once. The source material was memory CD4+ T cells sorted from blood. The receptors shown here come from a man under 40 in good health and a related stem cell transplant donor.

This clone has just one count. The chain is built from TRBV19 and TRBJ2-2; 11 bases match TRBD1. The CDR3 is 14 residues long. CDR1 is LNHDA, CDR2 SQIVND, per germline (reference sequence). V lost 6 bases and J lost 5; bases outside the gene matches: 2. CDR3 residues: CASRDRGRTGELFF. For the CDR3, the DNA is TGTGCCAGTAGGGACAGGGGGCGAACCGGGGAGCTGTTTTTT.

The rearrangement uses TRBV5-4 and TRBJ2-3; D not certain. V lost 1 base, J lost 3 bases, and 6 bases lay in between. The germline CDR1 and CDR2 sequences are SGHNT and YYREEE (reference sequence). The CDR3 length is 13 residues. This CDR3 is CASSLIQTDTQYF. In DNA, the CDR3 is TGTGCCAGCAGCTTGATACAAACAGATACGCAGTATTTT.

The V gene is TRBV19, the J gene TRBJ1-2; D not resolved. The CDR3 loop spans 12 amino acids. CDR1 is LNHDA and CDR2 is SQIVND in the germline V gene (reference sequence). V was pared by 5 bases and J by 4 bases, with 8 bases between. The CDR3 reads CASSPLGYGYTF. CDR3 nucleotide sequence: TGTGCCAGTAGTCCCCTAGGCTATGGCTACACCTTC.

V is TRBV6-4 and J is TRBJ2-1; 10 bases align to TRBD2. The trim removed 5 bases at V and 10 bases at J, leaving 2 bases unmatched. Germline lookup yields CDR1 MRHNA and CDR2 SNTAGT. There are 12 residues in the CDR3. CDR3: CASSNSGGEQFF. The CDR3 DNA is TGTGCCAGCAGTAATAGCGGGGGGGAGCAGTTCTTC.

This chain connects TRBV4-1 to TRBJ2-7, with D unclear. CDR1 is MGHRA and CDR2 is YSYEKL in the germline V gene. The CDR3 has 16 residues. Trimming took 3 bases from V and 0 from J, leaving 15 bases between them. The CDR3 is CASSQRVPRGSYEQYF. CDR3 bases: TGCGCCAGCAGCCAGCGAGTCCCCCGAGGCTCCTACGAGCAGTACTTC.

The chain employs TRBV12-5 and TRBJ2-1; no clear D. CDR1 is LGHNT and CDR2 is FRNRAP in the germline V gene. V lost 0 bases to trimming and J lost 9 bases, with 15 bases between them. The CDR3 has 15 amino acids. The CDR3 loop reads CASGLVSDGGIEQFF. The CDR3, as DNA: TGTGCTAGTGGTTTGGTTAGTGATGGCGGAATTGAGCAGTTCTTC.

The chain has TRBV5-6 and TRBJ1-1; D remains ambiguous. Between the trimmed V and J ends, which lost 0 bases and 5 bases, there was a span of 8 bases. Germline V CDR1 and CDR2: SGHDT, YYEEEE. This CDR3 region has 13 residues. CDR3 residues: CASSLALRTEAFF. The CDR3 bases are TGTGCCAGCAGCTTGGCCCTGAGGACTGAAGCTTTCTTT.

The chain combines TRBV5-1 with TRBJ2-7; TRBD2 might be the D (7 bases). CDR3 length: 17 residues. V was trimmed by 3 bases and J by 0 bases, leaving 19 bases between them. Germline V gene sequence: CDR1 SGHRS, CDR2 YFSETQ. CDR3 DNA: TGCGCCAGCAGCTGGGTCCGGGGGGCAAACCTCTCCTACGAGCAGTACTTC. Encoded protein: CASSWVRGANLSYEQYF.

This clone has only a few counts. The CDR3 DNA reads as TGTGCCAGCAGGGAGACAGGAGCTCACTATGAGCAGTACTTC. Amino acid sequence: CASRETGAHYEQYF. The chain recombines TRBV28 with TRBJ2-7; perhaps TRBD1 as D (6 bases). Trimming took 6 bases from V and 7 from J, leaving 19 bases between them. The CDR3 has 14 amino acids. Germline loops: CDR1 MDHEN, CDR2 SYDVKM.

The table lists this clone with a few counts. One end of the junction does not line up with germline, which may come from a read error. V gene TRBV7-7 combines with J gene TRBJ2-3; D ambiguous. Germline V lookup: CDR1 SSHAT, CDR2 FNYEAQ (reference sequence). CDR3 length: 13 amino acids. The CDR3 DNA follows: TGTGCTAGCAGCCAAGCAGGTGCAGATACGCAGTATTTT. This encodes CASSQAGADTQYF.

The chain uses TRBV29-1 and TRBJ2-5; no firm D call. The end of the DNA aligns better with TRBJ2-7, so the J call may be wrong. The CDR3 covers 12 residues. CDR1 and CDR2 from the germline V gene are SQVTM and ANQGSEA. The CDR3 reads CSVGTAGDEQYF. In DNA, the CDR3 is TGCAGCGTTGGAACGGCTGGAGACGAGCAGTACTTC.

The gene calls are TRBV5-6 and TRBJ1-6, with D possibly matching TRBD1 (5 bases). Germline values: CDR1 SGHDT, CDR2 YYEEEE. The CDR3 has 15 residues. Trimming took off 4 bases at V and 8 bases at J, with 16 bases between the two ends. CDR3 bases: TGTGCCAGCAGCCTTGGCGGCCAGGGCTATTCACCCCTCCACTTT. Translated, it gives CASSLGGQGYSPLHF.

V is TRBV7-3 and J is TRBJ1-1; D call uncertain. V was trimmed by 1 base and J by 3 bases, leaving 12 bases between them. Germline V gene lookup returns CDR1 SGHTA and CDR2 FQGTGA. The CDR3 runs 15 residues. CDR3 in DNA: TGTGCCAGCAGCTTAAACCGGGTAGCGTACACTGAAGCTTTCTTT. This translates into CASSLNRVAYTEAFF.

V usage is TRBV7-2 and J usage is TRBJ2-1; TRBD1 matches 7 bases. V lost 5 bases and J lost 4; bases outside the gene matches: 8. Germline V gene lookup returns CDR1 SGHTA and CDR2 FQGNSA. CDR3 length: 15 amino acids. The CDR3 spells CASSLPGQQYNEQFF. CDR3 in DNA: TGTGCCAGCAGCCTGCCGGGACAGCAATACAATGAGCAGTTCTTC. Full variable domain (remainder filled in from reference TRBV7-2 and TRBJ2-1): GAGVSQSPSNKVTEKGKDVELRCDPISGHTALYWYRQSLGQGLEFLIYFQGNSAPDKSGLPSDRFSAERTGGSVSTLTIQRTQQEDSAVYLCASSLPGQQYNEQFFGPGTRLTVL.

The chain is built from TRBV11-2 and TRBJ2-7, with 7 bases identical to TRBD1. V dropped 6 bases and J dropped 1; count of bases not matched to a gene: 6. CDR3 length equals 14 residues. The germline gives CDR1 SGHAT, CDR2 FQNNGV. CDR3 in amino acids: CASRSPGQSYEQYF. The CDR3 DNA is TGTGCCAGCAGATCTCCGGGACAGTCCTACGAGCAGTACTTC.

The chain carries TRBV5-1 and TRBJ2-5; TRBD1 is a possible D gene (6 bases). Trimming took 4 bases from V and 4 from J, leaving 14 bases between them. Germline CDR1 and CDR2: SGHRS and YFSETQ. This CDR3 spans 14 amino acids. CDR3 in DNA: TGCGCCAGCAGCCCCTCTTGGGGGCCAGAGACCCAGTACTTC. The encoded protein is CASSPSWGPETQYF.

Here the CDR3 reads CASTPEGAGGSYNSPLHF. The CDR3 nucleotides are TGTGCCAGCACCCCTGAGGGGGCAGGGGGCTCCTATAATTCACCCCTCCACTTT. The V and J genes are TRBV5-5 and TRBJ1-6; 7 bases fit TRBD1. There are 18 residues in the CDR3. V lost 6 bases and J lost 0; bases outside the gene matches: 12. In germline, CDR1 is SGHKS, CDR2 YYEKEE (reference sequence). Looking up the rest from reference TRBV5-5 and TRBJ1-6 gives the full variable domain: DAGVTQSPTHLIKTRGQQVTLRCSPISGHKSVSWYQQVLGQGPQFIFQYYEKEERGRGNFPDRFSARQFPNYSSELNVNALLLGDSALYLCASTPEGAGGSYNSPLHFGNGTRLTVT.

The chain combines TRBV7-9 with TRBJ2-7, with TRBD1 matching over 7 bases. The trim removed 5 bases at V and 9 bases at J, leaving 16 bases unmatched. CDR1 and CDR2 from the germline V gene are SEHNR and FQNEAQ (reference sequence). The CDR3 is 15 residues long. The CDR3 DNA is TGTGCCAGCAGCCGAACCCGGGACAGTGTTATCTGGCAGTACTTC. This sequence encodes CASSRTRDSVIWQYF.

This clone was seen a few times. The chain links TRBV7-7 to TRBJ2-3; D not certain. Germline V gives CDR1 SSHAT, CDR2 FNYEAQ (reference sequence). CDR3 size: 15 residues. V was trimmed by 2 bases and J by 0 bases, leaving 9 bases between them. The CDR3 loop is CASSLSRQSTDTQYF. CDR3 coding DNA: TGTGCCAGCAGCTTAAGCCGACAAAGCACAGATACGCAGTATTTT.

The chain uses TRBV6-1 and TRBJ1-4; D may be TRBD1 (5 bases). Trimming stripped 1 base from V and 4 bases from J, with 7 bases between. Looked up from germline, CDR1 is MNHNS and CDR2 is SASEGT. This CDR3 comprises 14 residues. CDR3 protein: CASSEGRDNEKLFF. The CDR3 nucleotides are TGTGCCAGCAGTGAAGGCAGGGATAATGAAAAACTGTTTTTT.

In DNA, the CDR3 is TGCGCCAGCAGCTTGTTCCGGGGTCCTGGCACAGATACGCAGTATTTT. As protein: CASSLFRGPGTDTQYF. V and J are TRBV5-1 and TRBJ2-3, with a possible D match to TRBD2 (5 bases). This CDR3 has 16 amino acids. V was shortened by 1 base and J by 1 base, with 13 bases between the two germline ends. Germline V lookup: CDR1 SGHRS, CDR2 YFSETQ.

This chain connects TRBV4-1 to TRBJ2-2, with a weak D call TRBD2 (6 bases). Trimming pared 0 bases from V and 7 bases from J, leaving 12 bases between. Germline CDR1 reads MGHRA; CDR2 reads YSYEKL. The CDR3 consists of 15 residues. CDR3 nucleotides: TGCGCCAGCAGCCAAGATACTAGCAGGGTCGGGGAGCTGTTTTTT. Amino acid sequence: CASSQDTSRVGELFF.

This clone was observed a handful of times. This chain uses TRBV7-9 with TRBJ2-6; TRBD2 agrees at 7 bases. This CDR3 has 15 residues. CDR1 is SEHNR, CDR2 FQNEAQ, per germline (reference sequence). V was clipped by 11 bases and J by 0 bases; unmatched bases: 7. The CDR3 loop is CASPRESSGANVLTF. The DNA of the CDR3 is TGTGCCTCTCCGCGGGAGAGCTCTGGGGCCAACGTCCTGACTTTC.